This TCR beta chain was sequenced during a study of blood T cell repertoires in COVID-19. The count of this clone is one. CDR3 length equals 14 residues. The germline V gene has CDR1 SEHNR and CDR2 FQNEAQ (reference sequence). The V end was cut by 1 base, the J end by 4 bases, with 10 bases between. Per the study methods: Estimates of nucleated cell counts were drawn from the amplification of reference gene primers. TCRdb keeps only in-frame clones here, not all; method: immunoSEQ multiplex PCR. The V and J calls and clone size were taken over from that table, and D and trimming were inferred from the DNA. Among approximately 360,000 clones listed, about 90% were seen once.

Sample: peripheral blood. The chain combines TRBV7-9 with TRBJ2-5; perhaps TRBD1 as D (6 bases). This TCR was recovered from a man aged 18-30 years with active or convalescent COVID-19. CDR3 in amino acids: CASSLGRGRETQYF. Here the CDR3 DNA reads TGTGCCAGCAGCTTAGGCAGGGGTCGAGAGACCCAGTACTTC.